This T cell receptor (beta chain) came from a study of T-cell reconstitution after alpha-beta-depleted transplantation in children. The TCRbeta library was prepared with unique molecular identifiers. TCRdb analysed the PCR reads with MiXCR anew, one entry per CDR3 protein. The table shows a few hundred thousand distinct CDR3 sequences, with approximately 13% occurring only once. The material was PBMCs, mostly from graft donor cells, obtained 360 days after TCRalphabeta/CD19-depleted stem cell transplant. The TCR was taken from a male patient between 10 and 17 years old who had a stem cell transplant for acute myeloid leukemia, so the T cells may come from the graft donor.

CDR3 region: CASSRAGRNQPQHF. In nucleotides, the CDR3 is TGTGCCAGCAGCCGGGCCGGGAGGAATCAGCCCCAGCATTTT. The rearrangement uses TRBV7-8 and TRBJ1-5, with D unresolved. The germline gives CDR1 SGHVS, CDR2 FQNEAQ. The ends were cut back, 5 bases at V and 4 bases at J, with 12 bases in the middle. The CDR3 has 14 residues.